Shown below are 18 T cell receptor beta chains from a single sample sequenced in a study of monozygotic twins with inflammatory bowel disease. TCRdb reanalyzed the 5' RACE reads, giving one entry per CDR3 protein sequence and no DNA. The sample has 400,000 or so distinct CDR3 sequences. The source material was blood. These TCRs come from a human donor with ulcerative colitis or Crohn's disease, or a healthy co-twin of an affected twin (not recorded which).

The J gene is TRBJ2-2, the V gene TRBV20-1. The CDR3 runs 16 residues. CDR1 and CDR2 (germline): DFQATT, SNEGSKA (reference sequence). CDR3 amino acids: CSASGLRSGDTGELFF.

The CDR3 here is CASKNRDLITGELFF. The genes are TRBV2 and TRBJ2-2; TCRdb's assignment of TRBD2 cannot be checked, as there is no DNA. The CDR3 consists of 15 residues. CDR1 is SNHLY and CDR2 is FYNNEI in the germline V gene.

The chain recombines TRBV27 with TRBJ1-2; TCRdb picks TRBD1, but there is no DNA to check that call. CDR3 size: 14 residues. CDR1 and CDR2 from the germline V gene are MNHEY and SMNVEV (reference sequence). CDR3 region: CASSLSNPLYGYTF.

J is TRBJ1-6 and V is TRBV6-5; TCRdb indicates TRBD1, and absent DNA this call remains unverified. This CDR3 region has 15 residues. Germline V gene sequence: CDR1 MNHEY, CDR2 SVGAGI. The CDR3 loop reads CASSYVREVNSPLHF.

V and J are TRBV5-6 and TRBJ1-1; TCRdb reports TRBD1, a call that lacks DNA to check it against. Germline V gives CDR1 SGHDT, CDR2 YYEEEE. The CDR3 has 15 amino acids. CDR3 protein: CASSLDTGTGAEAFF.

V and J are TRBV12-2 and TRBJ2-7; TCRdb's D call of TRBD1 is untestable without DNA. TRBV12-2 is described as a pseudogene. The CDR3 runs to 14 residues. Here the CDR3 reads CASRLEGASYEQYF.

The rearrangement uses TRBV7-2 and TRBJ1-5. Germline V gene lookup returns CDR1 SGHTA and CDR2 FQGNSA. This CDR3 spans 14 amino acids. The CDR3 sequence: CASSRGGGNPPQHF.

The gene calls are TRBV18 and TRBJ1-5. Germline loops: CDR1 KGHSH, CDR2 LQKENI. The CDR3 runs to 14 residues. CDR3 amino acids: CASSPAGSNQPQHF.

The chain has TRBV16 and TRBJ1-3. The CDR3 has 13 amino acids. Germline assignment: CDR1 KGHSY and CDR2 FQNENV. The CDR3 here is CASSPLVGNTIYF.

The CDR3 spells CSVRTSGVIEQFF. J is TRBJ2-1 and V is TRBV29-1; without DNA, the TCRdb call of TRBD2 cannot be checked. Germline V gene lookup returns CDR1 SQVTM and CDR2 ANQGSEA. The CDR3 sequence is 13 residues long.

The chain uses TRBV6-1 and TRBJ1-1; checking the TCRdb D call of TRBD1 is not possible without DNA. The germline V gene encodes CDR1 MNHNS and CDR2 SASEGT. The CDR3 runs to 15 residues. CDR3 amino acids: CASSRQGRRNTEAFF.

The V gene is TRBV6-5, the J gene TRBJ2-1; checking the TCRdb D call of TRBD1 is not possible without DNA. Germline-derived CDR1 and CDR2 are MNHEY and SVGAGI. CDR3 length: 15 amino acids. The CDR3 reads CASSYGWGLANEQFF.

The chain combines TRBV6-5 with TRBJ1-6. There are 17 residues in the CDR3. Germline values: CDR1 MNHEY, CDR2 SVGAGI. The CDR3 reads CARSYSARDSYNSPLHF.

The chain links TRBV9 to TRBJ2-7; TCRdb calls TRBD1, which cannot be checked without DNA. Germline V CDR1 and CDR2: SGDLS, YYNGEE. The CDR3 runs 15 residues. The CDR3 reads CASSVGGQDHYEQYF.

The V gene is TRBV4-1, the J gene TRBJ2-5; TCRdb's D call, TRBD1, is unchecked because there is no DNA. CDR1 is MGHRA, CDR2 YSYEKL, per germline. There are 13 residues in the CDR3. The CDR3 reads CASSLGQGSTQYF.

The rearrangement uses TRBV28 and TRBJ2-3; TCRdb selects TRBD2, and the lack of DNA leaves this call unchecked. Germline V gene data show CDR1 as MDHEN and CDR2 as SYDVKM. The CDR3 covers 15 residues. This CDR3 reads CASSSSDSRTDTQYF.

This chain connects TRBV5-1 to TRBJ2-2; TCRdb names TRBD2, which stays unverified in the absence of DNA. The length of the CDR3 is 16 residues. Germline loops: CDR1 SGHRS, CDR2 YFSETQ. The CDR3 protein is CASSRSGRADTGELFF.

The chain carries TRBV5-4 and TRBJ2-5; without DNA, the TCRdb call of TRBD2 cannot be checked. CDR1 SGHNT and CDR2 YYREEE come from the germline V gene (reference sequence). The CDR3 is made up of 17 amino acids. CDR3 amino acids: CASSLDLASGGQETQYF.